The next 26 T cell receptor beta chains were all read from a single sample in a study of control samples from healthy donors and cancer patients. Sequenced by immunoSEQ multiplex PCR; TCRdb stores in-frame clones only, minus some. The table records 140,000 to 150,000 clones, 80% to 95% of them present only once. Sequenced sample: blood. The receptors were sampled from a man aged 18 to 29 in good health.

This clone was recorded once. The chain links TRBV5-6 to TRBJ2-3; 9 nucleotides align to TRBD2. The CDR3 covers 17 residues. CDR1 and CDR2 from the germline V gene are SGHDT and YYEEEE. V lost 0 bases to trimming and J lost 0 bases; unmatched junction nucleotides: 5. The chain's CDR3 is CASSLEAGGSSTDTQYF. The CDR3 coding sequence is TGTGCCAGCAGCTTGGAAGCGGGAGGTTCTAGCACAGATACGCAGTATTTT. The variable domain in full, with the rest retrieved from reference TRBV5-6 and TRBJ2-3, is DAGVTQSPTHLIKTRGQQVTLRCSPKSGHDTVSWYQQALGQGPQFIFQYYEEEERQRGNFPDRFSGHQFPNYSSELNVNALLLGDSALYLCASSLEAGGSSTDTQYFGPGTRLTVL.

J is TRBJ1-2 and V is TRBV6-5; weak D call: TRBD1 (6 bases). V lost 0 bases and J 9 bases, leaving 11 bases between the germline ends. Germline V CDR1 and CDR2: MNHEY, SVGAGI. The CDR3 extends over 13 amino acids. CDR3 coding DNA: TGTGCCAGCAGTTACTCAAACACAGGGAGCTACACCTTC. Its protein product is CASSYSNTGSYTF.

The V call is TRBV18, the J call TRBJ2-7, with a possible D match to TRBD1 (5 bases). The germline CDR1 and CDR2 sequences are KGHSH and LQKENI. Trimming stripped 2 bases from V and 4 bases from J, with 12 bases between. CDR3 size: 14 residues. As DNA, the CDR3 is TGTGCCAGCTCACCATCCTCTGACAGATACGAGCAGTACTTC. Residues: CASSPSSDRYEQYF.

This chain links TRBV5-1 with TRBJ2-7; D is possibly TRBD1 (7 bases). The CDR3 sequence is 15 residues long. V was trimmed by 0 bases and J by 6 bases, leaving 16 bases between them. From germline, CDR1 is SGHRS and CDR2 YFSETQ. This chain's CDR3 is CASSLDPSGGSEQYF. In nucleotides, the CDR3 is TGCGCCAGCAGCTTGGATCCATCAGGGGGGTCCGAGCAGTACTTC.

V gene TRBV5-4 combines with J gene TRBJ1-4, with 7 bases identical to TRBD1. J lost 4 bases, V lost 3 bases, and 3 bases had no gene match. The CDR3 runs 14 residues. Germline CDR1 is SGHNT and CDR2 is YYREEE (reference sequence). The CDR3 sequence is CASSSGQINEKLFF. CDR3 DNA: TGTGCCAGCAGCTCGGGACAGATTAATGAAAAACTGTTTTTT.

This chain joins TRBV30 and TRBJ1-1; no clear D gene. Germline lookup yields CDR1 GTSNPN and CDR2 SVGIG (reference sequence). V lost 8 bases, J lost 1 base, and 14 bases lay in between. CDR3 size: 13 residues. The CDR3: CAQTEQSNTEAFF. CDR3 bases: TGTGCCCAAACGGAGCAATCGAACACTGAAGCTTTCTTT.

This chain uses TRBV3-1 (or the pseudogene TRBV3-2) with TRBJ1-1; D remains ambiguous. CDR1 is LGHDT and CDR2 is YNNKEL in the germline V gene (reference sequence). This CDR3 has 14 amino acids. Trimming left V 4 bases short and J 10 bases short, with 19 bases between. CDR3 loop: CASSPLRGYGLAFF. The DNA for the CDR3 is TGTGCCAGCAGCCCCCTTCGAGGGTACGGGCTAGCTTTCTTT.

The chain couples TRBV6-2 or TRBV6-3 to TRBJ2-5; maybe TRBD1 (5 bases). V was clipped by 2 bases and J by 1 base, with 17 bases between them. The CDR3 length is 17 residues. Germline loops: CDR1 MNHEY, CDR2 SVGEGT. CDR3 protein: CASSYPHELGAQETQYF. The CDR3 coding sequence is TGTGCCAGCAGTTACCCCCATGAGTTAGGGGCCCAAGAGACCCAGTACTTC.

The chain is built from TRBV19 and TRBJ1-4; the D gene is possibly TRBD1 (5 bases). Germline CDR1 reads LNHDA; CDR2 reads SQIVND (reference sequence). Trimming left V 5 bases short and J 5 bases short, with 15 bases between. This CDR3 spans 15 amino acids. CDR3 DNA: TGTGCCAGTAGTTCTGGGACCGGGAACAATGAAAAACTGTTTTTT. Residues: CASSSGTGNNEKLFF.

The chain employs TRBV19 and TRBJ1-1; D uncertain. The CDR3 has 15 amino acids. Trimming left V 3 bases short and J 3 bases short, with 14 bases between. Germline CDR1 and CDR2: LNHDA and SQIVND (reference sequence). The CDR3 DNA is TGTGCCAGTAGTATGCTGGCCCCGCGGCACACTGAAGCTTTCTTT. It encodes CASSMLAPRHTEAFF. The whole variable domain, filled in from reference TRBV19 and TRBJ1-1, reads DGGITQSPKYLFRKEGQNVTLSCEQNLNHDAMYWYRQDPGQGLRLIYYSQIVNDFQKGDIAEGYSVSREKKESFPLTVTSAQKNPTAFYLCASSMLAPRHTEAFFGQGTRLTVV.

The V gene is TRBV2, the J gene TRBJ1-2; TRBD1 aligns across 8 bases. The V segment lost 2 bases and the J segment 6 bases; nucleotides outside the gene matches: 5. The CDR3 is made up of 14 amino acids. CDR1 and CDR2 (germline): SNHLY, FYNNEI. The CDR3 loop reads CASSEFRTGNGYTF. CDR3 sequence (DNA): TGTGCCAGCAGTGAATTTAGGACAGGGAATGGCTACACCTTC.

The chain links TRBV19 to TRBJ2-3, with 10 bases aligning to TRBD2. V lost 3 bases and J lost 7; bases outside the gene matches: 7. Germline CDR1 is LNHDA and CDR2 is SQIVND (reference sequence). The CDR3 contains 15 residues. The CDR3, as DNA: TGTGCCAGTAGTATGGGGCTAGCGGGGGTAAATACGCAGTATTTT. Protein: CASSMGLAGVNTQYF.

This clone was recorded only once. The chain uses TRBV30 and TRBJ2-7; 8 bases are a match to TRBD1. The ends lost 7 bases at V and 2 bases at J; junction bases unmatched: 4. Germline V gene sequence: CDR1 GTSNPN, CDR2 SVGIG (reference sequence). CDR3 length equals 12 residues. The CDR3 reads CALEGQAYEQYF. The CDR3 nucleotides are TGTGCCTTGGAGGGACAGGCCTACGAGCAGTACTTC.

The chain has TRBV5-1 and TRBJ2-6; D is undetermined. The length of the CDR3 is 15 residues. Trimming took 0 bases from V and 4 from J, leaving 8 bases between them. The V gene's germline CDR1 is SGHRS and CDR2 YFSETQ. Here the CDR3 DNA reads TGCGCCAGCAGCTTGGAGGCGAGCGGGGCCAACGTCCTGACTTTC. Amino acid sequence: CASSLEASGANVLTF. The full variable domain, with the rest looked up from reference TRBV5-1 and TRBJ2-6, is KAGVTQTPRYLIKTRGQQVTLSCSPISGHRSVSWYQQTPGQGLQFLFEYFSETQRNKGNFPGRFSGRQFSNSRSEMNVSTLELGDSALYLCASSLEASGANVLTFGAGSRLTVL.

The gene calls are TRBV6-5 and TRBJ1-4; D is unresolved. Trimming removed 6 bases at V and 5 bases at J, with 10 bases between. CDR1 is MNHEY and CDR2 is SVGAGI in the germline V gene. The CDR3 has 13 residues. The CDR3 nucleotides read TGTGCCAGCAGAACAGAACGAAATGAAAAACTGTTTTTT. It is translated as CASRTERNEKLFF.

The rearrangement uses TRBV4-3 and TRBJ1-2; D unresolved. The V and J ends lost 1 base and 4 bases respectively, with 10 bases between them. The CDR3 totals 14 residues. In germline, CDR1 is LGHNA, CDR2 YSLEER. The CDR3 bases are TGCGCCAGCAGCCAAGGACCGGGCCTCTATGGCTACACCTTC. Translating it yields CASSQGPGLYGYTF.

Remarks on this clone: The junction and the germline gene differ at one end; a read error may be behind it. The rearrangement uses TRBV7-7 and TRBJ2-7; 7 positions agree with TRBD2. The CDR3 length is 15 residues. Per the germline V gene, CDR1 is SSHAT and CDR2 is FNYEAQ (reference sequence). The CDR3 is CASSLEAGGSYEQYF. The CDR3 nucleotides are TGTGCTAGCAGCTTAGAGGCGGGCGGGAGCTACGAGCAGTACTTC.

This clone was detected once. The chain couples TRBV30 to TRBJ2-3, with 8 positions matching TRBD2. Per germline, CDR1 GTSNPN and CDR2 SVGIG (reference sequence). Trimming cost V 4 bases and J 4 bases; bases outside gene matches: 7. CDR3 length equals 14 residues. CDR3 bases: TGTGCCTGGAAGATAGCGGGAAATCCAGATACGCAGTATTTT. The encoded protein is CAWKIAGNPDTQYF.

This clone was counted a single time. This chain connects TRBV14 to TRBJ2-3, with unresolved D. The CDR3 totals 14 residues. The V gene lost 7 bases and the J gene lost 3 bases, with 14 bases spanning the gap. Looked up from germline, CDR1 is SGHDN and CDR2 is FVKESK. As DNA, the CDR3 is TGTGCCAGCAAGGCGGACGGGCTGACAGATACGCAGTATTTT. This translates into CASKADGLTDTQYF. The complete variable domain, with remaining parts taken from reference TRBV14 and TRBJ2-3, reads EAGVTQFPSHSVIEKGQTVTLRCDPISGHDNLYWYRRVMGKEIKFLLHFVKESKQDESGMPNNRFLAERTGGTYSTLKVQPAELEDSGVYFCASKADGLTDTQYFGPGTRLTVL.

The chain joins TRBV11-2 to TRBJ2-3; tentative D call: TRBD2 (6 bases). There are 11 residues in the CDR3. V was shortened by 4 bases and J by 14 bases, with 13 bases between the two germline ends. Germline loops: CDR1 SGHAT, CDR2 FQNNGV. CDR3 amino acids: CASSSGTGGYF. In nucleotides, the CDR3 is TGTGCCAGCAGCTCCGGGACTGGGGGGTATTTT. Using reference TRBV11-2 and TRBJ2-3 for the parts outside the CDR3, the full variable domain is EAGVAQSPRYKIIEKRQSVAFWCNPISGHATLYWYQQILGQGPKLLIQFQNNGVVDDSQLPKDRFSAERLKGVDSTLKIQPAKLEDSAVYLCASSSGTGGYFGPGTRLTVL.

This chain uses TRBV3-1 (or the pseudogene TRBV3-2) with TRBJ2-7; D possibly matches TRBD1 or TRBD2 (6 bases each). This CDR3 has 14 amino acids. Between the trimmed V and J ends, which lost 4 bases and 6 bases, there was a span of 16 bases. Looked up from germline, CDR1 is LGHDT and CDR2 is YNNKEL (reference sequence). CDR3 sequence reads: CASSRPQGLGEQYF. DNA for the CDR3: TGTGCCAGCAGCCGCCCACAGGGACTGGGCGAGCAGTACTTC.

The CDR3 DNA reads TGTGCCAGTACCCGGGCCGGAGGAGAGACCCAGTACTTC. Translated, it gives CASTRAGGETQYF. V usage is TRBV19 and J usage is TRBJ2-5; tentative D call: TRBD2 (5 bases). V dropped 7 bases and J dropped 4 bases, with 13 bases sitting between them. CDR1 and CDR2 (germline): LNHDA, SQIVND (reference sequence). This CDR3 contains 13 residues.

The rearrangement uses TRBV28 and TRBJ2-7, with D possibly TRBD2 on 5 matching bases. V was shortened by 7 bases and J by 9 bases, with 13 bases between the two germline ends. This CDR3 spans 11 amino acids. Germline-derived CDR1 and CDR2 are MDHEN and SYDVKM. CDR3 amino acids: CASTDPRGQYF. The CDR3 region has the DNA TGTGCCAGCACCGACCCACGGGGGCAGTACTTC.

J is TRBJ1-1 and V is TRBV19; D is unclear. This CDR3 is built from 16 residues. The V gene lost 3 bases and the J gene lost 1 base, with 15 bases spanning the gap. The V gene's germline CDR1 is LNHDA and CDR2 SQIVND (reference sequence). CDR3 in DNA: TGTGCCAGTAGTATTAATGGTCTCCGGTCGAACACTGAAGCTTTCTTT. Translating it yields CASSINGLRSNTEAFF.

This chain's CDR3 is CASISSHRGSYGYTF. CDR3 sequence (DNA): TGTGCCAGTATTTCAAGTCACAGGGGGTCGTATGGCTACACCTTC. The chain combines TRBV19 with TRBJ1-2; TRBD1 matches 8 bases. The V and J ends lost 7 bases and 5 bases, in that order; junction bases with no gene match: 12. The CDR3 has 15 amino acids. CDR1 and CDR2 from the germline V gene are LNHDA and SQIVND (reference sequence).

V gene TRBV7-9 combines with J gene TRBJ1-3; no clear D gene. The CDR3 runs 15 residues. V was cut by 5 bases and J by 0 bases, with 11 bases left in between. Per germline, CDR1 SEHNR and CDR2 FQNEAQ (reference sequence). CDR3: CASSLSGHSGNTIYF. In DNA, the CDR3 is TGTGCCAGCAGCCTCTCCGGGCACTCTGGAAACACCATATATTTT.